The rows below give T cell receptor beta chains drawn from one sample of a study of T cells after yellow fever vaccination. MiXCR, run by TCRdb on the 5' RACE reads, gives a single entry per CDR3 protein. The top ten clones hold approximately 23% of a sample with over 250,000 distinct CDR3 sequences, 4.1% of them seen once. The specimen was PBMCs, collected 5 days after the yellow fever booster vaccination. The receptor set was obtained from a man younger than 30 who received the YFV17D yellow fever vaccine. The CDR3 runs from the conserved cysteine through the conserved F or W. D genes are given only for firm matches. Size tells how often a clone was seen (once, few, many) or the class of an expanded clone, and some rows leave it out.

>NA|TRBV9|14|many|TRBJ1-1
TGTGCCAGCAGCGGCAGGGGCGCGGGCACTGAAGCTTTCTTT
CASSGRGAGTEAFF
>TRBD1|TRBV20-1|12|NA|TRBJ1-2
TGCAGTGCTGGGACAGGGGTGGATGGCTACACCTTC
CSAGTGVDGYTF
>NA|TRBV5-6|14|few|TRBJ1-2
TGTGCCAGCACCAAAAACCTAGGGGTGTATGGCTACACCTTC
CASTKNLGVYGYTF
>NA|TRBV5-4|15|many|TRBJ1-2
TGTGCCAGCAGACCCGGCGGGCAGGAGGGAAAAGGCTACACCTTC
CASRPGGQEGKGYTF
>NA|TRBV15|15|NA|TRBJ1-5
TGTGCCACCAGCAGAGATAGGGCAGGGCCTCAGCCCCAGCATTTT
CATSRDRAGPQPQHF
>TRBD1|TRBV7-2|15|many|TRBJ1-5
TGTGCCAGCAGCTTAAACAGGGGGCTCGGGCAGCCCCAGCATTTT
CASSLNRGLGQPQHF
>NA|TRBV5-1|17|few|TRBJ2-2
TGCGCCAGCAGCTTGGTTGGAGGGGGCGTGATCACCGGGGAGCTGTTTTTT
CASSLVGGGVITGELFF
>TRBD1|TRBV4-1|13|NA|TRBJ2-7
TGCGCCAGCGCCGGGACAGGGGGCTACGAGCAGTACTTC
CASAGTGGYEQYF
>NA|TRBV6-5|11|few|TRBJ2-7
TGTGCCAGCATCAATTGGTACGAGCAGTACTTC
CASINWYEQYF
>NA|TRBV27|11|NA|TRBJ2-7
TGTGCCAGCAGTGGGGCGGTCGAGCAGTACTTC
CASSGAVEQYF
>NA|TRBV7-2|14|few|TRBJ2-1
TGTGCCAGCAGCTTAGCGCTCCAGGCTTATGAGCAGTTCTTC
CASSLALQAYEQFF
>NA|TRBV7-7|15|many|TRBJ2-5
TGTGCCAGCAGCTTAGGAGTCGGGGCGTGGGAGACCCAGTACTTC
CASSLGVGAWETQYF
>NA|TRBV2|15|few|TRBJ2-5
TGTGCCAGCAGGCCGGGGGATGGGAGTTGGGAGACCCAGTACTTC
CASRPGDGSWETQYF
>NA|TRBV25-1|14|many|TRBJ1-6
TGTGCCAGCAGTGTGTCAGATGGAGGATCACCCCTCCACTTT
CASSVSDGGSPLHF
>NA|TRBV6-5|12|few|TRBJ2-1
TGTGCCAGCAGGCGGGCCCCCAATGAGCAGTTCTTC
CASRRAPNEQFF
>NA|TRBV14|16|few|TRBJ1-4
TGTGCCAGCAGCCCCCGCGGTATTTTTGGGCGGGGAAAACTGTTTTTT
CASSPRGIFGRGKLFF
>NA|TRBV9|18|NA|TRBJ2-2
TGTGCCAGCAGCGCCCCCTTGGCGGGGGCGCAGGCCGCCGGGGAGCTGTTTTTT
CASSAPLAGAQAAGELFF
>NA|TRBV13|14|few|TRBJ1-6
TGTGCCAGCAGCTTCGGGACTCAATCTTCACCCCTCCACTTT
CASSFGTQSSPLHF
>TRBD1|TRBV9|14|NA|TRBJ2-5
TGTGCCAGCAGCGTAGTAGGAGACAGGGGGACCCAGTACTTC
CASSVVGDRGTQYF
>NA|TRBV5-1|15|few|TRBJ1-1
TGCGCCAGCAGCCAAGACCCCGCGGGGAGCACTGAAGCTTTCTTT
CASSQDPAGSTEAFF
>NA|TRBV29-1|14|many|TRBJ2-2
TGCAGCGGCGGCCCCCGCGCGAACACCGGGGAGCTGTTTTTT
CSGGPRANTGELFF
>NA|TRBV6-5|14|few|TRBJ1-4
TGTGCCAGCAGTGCTATTGCAACTAATGAAAAACTGTTTTTT
CASSAIATNEKLFF
>TRBD2|TRBV3-1|14|few|TRBJ2-7
TGTGCCAGCAGCCCAGGGGCGGGGGGGCACGAGCAGTACTTC
CASSPGAGGHEQYF
>TRBD1|TRBV11-2|14|few|TRBJ2-7
TGTGCCAGCAGCTTTGGGACAGGGGTTTACGAGCAGTACTTC
CASSFGTGVYEQYF
>TRBD1|TRBV12-3/TRBV12-4|14|many|TRBJ2-5
TGTGCCAGCAGTTTAGAGGGGGCACAAGAGACCCAGTACTTC
CASSLEGAQETQYF
>TRBD1|TRBV6-6|16|few|TRBJ1-1
TGTGCCAGCAGCCACCGGACAGGGGGCGAGCACACTGAAGCTTTCTTT
CASSHRTGGEHTEAFF
>NA|TRBV15|15|few|TRBJ2-4
TGTGCCACCAGCAGAGAACGGGACCCTAGGAACATTCAGTACTTC
CATSRERDPRNIQYF
>NA|TRBV12-3/TRBV12-4|10|many|TRBJ2-1
TGTGCCAGCAGTGGGACTGGGCAGTTCTTC
CASSGTGQFF
>NA|TRBV13|17|many|TRBJ2-6
TGTGCCAGCAGCCCTCGTTGGGACACCTCTGGGGCCAACGTCCTGACTTTC
CASSPRWDTSGANVLTF
>NA|TRBV29-1|15|few|TRBJ2-7
TGCAGCGTTGAACTCTACACCAGCCCAGGCTACGAGCAGTACTTC
CSVELYTSPGYEQYF
>NA|TRBV14|17|few|TRBJ2-1
TGTGCCAGCAGCCAAGATCCGAGGGCCTTTTCCTACAATGAGCAGTTCTTC
CASSQDPRAFSYNEQFF
>NA|TRBV7-9|12|NA|TRBJ1-6
TGTGCCAGCAGACCGACGGATTCACCCCTCCACTTT
CASRPTDSPLHF
>NA|TRBV20-1|13|few|TRBJ2-5
TGCAGTGCTAGAGATGGAAGGGGGGAGACCCAGTACTTC
CSARDGRGETQYF
>NA|TRBV2|16|few|TRBJ2-7
TGTGCCAGCAGTGAGAAGACAGTCGCGATCGGCGCGGAGCAGTACTTC
CASSEKTVAIGAEQYF
>TRBD2|TRBV20-1|14|few|TRBJ2-1
TGCAGTGCACAGCGGGGCCCGTCCGGTTTTGAGCAGTTCTTC
CSAQRGPSGFEQFF
>TRBD2|TRBV6-1|15|many|TRBJ2-3
TGTGCCAGCATATCAACGGGGGGGATCCCGTCTACGCAGTATTTT
CASISTGGIPSTQYF
>TRBD1|TRBV12-3/TRBV12-4|14|few|TRBJ1-2
TGTGCCAGCAGTCAGAGGGACAGGGGGCACGGCTACACCTTC
CASSQRDRGHGYTF
>TRBD1|TRBV12-3/TRBV12-4|13|NA|TRBJ1-2
TGTGCCAGCAGTAGGACAGGGGGCAACGGCTACACCTTC
CASSRTGGNGYTF
>NA|TRBV21-1|16|NA|TRBJ1-3
TGTGCCAGCAGCAAAGTGGGGGACTACGCTGGAAACACCATATATTTT
CASSKVGDYAGNTIYF
>TRBD2|TRBV7-3|13|few|TRBJ2-5
TGTGCCAGCAGCCTGCGGGAGGCTGAGACCCAGTACTTC
CASSLREAETQYF
>NA|TRBV24-1|12|few|TRBJ1-2
TGTGCCACCAGTGAAGGTAGAACAGAGTACACCTTC
CATSEGRTEYTF
>NA|TRBV12-3/TRBV12-4|17|NA|TRBJ1-3
TGTGCCAGCAGTTTGGGATGGAGGGCCAGCTCTGGAAACACCATATATTTT
CASSLGWRASSGNTIYF
>NA|TRBV5-6|14|many|TRBJ2-5
TGTGCCAGCAGCTTGGGGGGGGCCCGGGAGACCCAGTACTTC
CASSLGGARETQYF
>TRBD1|TRBV9|15|NA|TRBJ1-5
TGTGCCAGCAGCGCCGGACAGGGAGGCAATCAGCCCCAGCATTTT
CASSAGQGGNQPQHF
>TRBD2|TRBV6-6|16|NA|TRBJ2-5
TGTGCCAGCTGGGCCCTCGGGACTAGATCGCGGGAGACCCAGTACTTC
CASWALGTRSRETQYF
>NA|TRBV24-1|14|NA|TRBJ2-3
TGTGCCACCAGTGCCGCCGGGGGCACAGATACGCAGTATTTT
CATSAAGGTDTQYF
>NA|TRBV7-3|14|many|TRBJ1-5
TGTGCCAGCAGGGCCCTCAACAGGGCCCAGCCCCAGCATTTT
CASRALNRAQPQHF
>TRBD1|TRBV12-3/TRBV12-4|16|many|TRBJ1-5
TGTGCCAGCAGTTTATTAGGAGGGGGCAAGAGTCAGCCCCAGCATTTT
CASSLLGGGKSQPQHF
>NA|TRBV5-1|15|few|TRBJ2-3
TGCGCCAGCAGCTTGGAGGGTCTAGGTACGGATACGCAGTATTTT
CASSLEGLGTDTQYF
>NA|TRBV4-3|14|few|TRBJ2-3
TGCGCCAGCAGTGAGCGCTCTAGCACAGATACGCAGTATTTT
CASSERSSTDTQYF
>TRBD1|TRBV7-9|16|NA|TRBJ2-1
TGTGCCAGCAGCCTATCGGACAGGGTTTCTGACAATGAGCAGTTCTTC
CASSLSDRVSDNEQFF
>NA|TRBV27|12|few|TRBJ2-1
TGTGCCAGCAAGCTGACAGCCGATGAGCAGTTCTTC
CASKLTADEQFF
>NA|TRBV21-1|18|many|TRBJ2-3
TGTGCCAGCAGCAAAGAGTCGATTAGCGGGGGGAACACAGATACGCAGTATTTT
CASSKESISGGNTDTQYF